The 5 T cell receptor beta chains below were found in one sample sequenced in a study of patients and donors after allogeneic stem cell transplantation. TCRdb independently ran MiXCR on the RT-PCR reads; one entry per CDR3 protein. Altogether approximately 20,000 distinct CDR3 sequences are present, around 4.5% being singletons, with the ten largest covering roughly 37%. The specimen sequenced was blood, either unsorted or a sorted T cell fraction (not recorded which). These receptor sequences come from a human donor who was either an allogeneic HSCT recipient or a stem cell or donor lymphocyte infusion donor (not recorded which). It is not recorded whose cells these are; they may come from a transplant donor.

This clonotype was detected ten times or more. The chain employs TRBV4-1 and TRBJ1-1; D gene unclear. Germline V lookup: CDR1 MGHRA, CDR2 YSYEKL. V lost 1 base and J 1 base, leaving 7 bases between the germline ends. This CDR3 spans 14 amino acids. The CDR3 reads CASSQAWWNTEAFF. DNA of the CDR3: TGCGCCAGCAGCCAAGCTTGGTGGAACACTGAAGCTTTCTTT.

This clonotype was observed at least ten times. The CDR3 DNA reads TGTGCCAGCAGTTTAGTGGGAAAAGATACGCAGTATTTT. It translates to CASSLVGKDTQYF. The chain combines TRBV28 with TRBJ2-3; unclear D gene. The V gene's germline CDR1 is MDHEN and CDR2 SYDVKM. V dropped 2 bases and J dropped 5 bases, with 8 bases sitting between them. The CDR3 contains 13 residues.

This clonotype was counted only a few times. V is TRBV7-9 and J is TRBJ2-5, with D tentatively TRBD2 (6 bases). V gave up 7 bases and J gave up 5 bases, with 17 bases separating them. The CDR3 loop spans 14 amino acids. From germline, CDR1 is SEHNR and CDR2 FQNEAQ (reference sequence). Here the CDR3 DNA reads TGTGCCAGCAACTACGGGGAGGCTTCGGAGACCCAGTACTTC. It translates to CASNYGEASETQYF.

This clonotype was detected ten times or more. The V gene is TRBV7-2, the J gene TRBJ2-5; the match to TRBD2 covers 9 bases. The CDR3 totals 16 residues. V shed 1 base, J shed 4 bases, and the junction held 7 bases outside the gene matches. The V gene's germline CDR1 is SGHTA and CDR2 FQGNSA. The DNA of the CDR3 is TGTGCCAGCAGCTTAGTTGGCGGGGGGGCGTCAGAGACCCAGTACTTC. Its protein is CASSLVGGGASETQYF.

This clonotype was observed at least ten times. This chain links TRBV28 with TRBJ1-1, with TRBD1 as a possible D gene (5 bases). The CDR3 totals 13 residues. Trimming cost V 8 bases and J 6 bases, with 16 bases left between them. Germline V CDR1 and CDR2: MDHEN, SYDVKM. The CDR3 reads CASSLGVEAEAFF. Written as DNA, the CDR3 is TGTGCCAGCTCACTAGGGGTCGAGGCTGAAGCTTTCTTT. Variable domain in full (rest from reference TRBV28 and TRBJ1-1): DVKVTQSSRYLVKRTGEKVFLECVQDMDHENMFWYRQDPGLGLRLIYFSYDVKMKEKGDIPEGYSVSREKKERFSLILESASTNQTSMYLCASSLGVEAEAFFGQGTRLTVV.